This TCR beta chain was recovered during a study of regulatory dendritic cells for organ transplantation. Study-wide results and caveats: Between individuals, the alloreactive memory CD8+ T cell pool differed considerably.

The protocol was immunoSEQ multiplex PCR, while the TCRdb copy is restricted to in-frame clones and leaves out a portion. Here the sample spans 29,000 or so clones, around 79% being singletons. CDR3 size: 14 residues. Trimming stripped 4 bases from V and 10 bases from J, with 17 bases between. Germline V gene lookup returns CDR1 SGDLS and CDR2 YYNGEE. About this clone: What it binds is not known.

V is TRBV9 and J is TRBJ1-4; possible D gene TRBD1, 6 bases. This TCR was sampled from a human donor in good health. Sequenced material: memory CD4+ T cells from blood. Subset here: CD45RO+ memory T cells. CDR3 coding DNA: TGTGCCAGCAGCCCCGAGGGGGTTTTGGGAAAACTGTTTTTT. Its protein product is CASSPEGVLGKLFF.